This TCR beta chain was documented in a study of cytomegalovirus exposure and HLA in healthy donors. Study-wide background: From 150 million to 200 million T cells, an earlier analysis saw approximately 110 million unique TCR beta sequences. Study results and caveats: TCR beta sequences reportedly predicted the HLA-A and HLA-B alleles of most subjects accurately.

A remark on this clone: Antigen unknown.

The PCR used 60 Vbeta and 13 Jbeta primers. Assay: immunoSEQ multiplex PCR; the TCRdb copy retains only in-frame clones and omits some. Its table records around 120,000 clones. Trimming took off 5 bases at V and 6 bases at J, with 22 bases between the two ends. The CDR3 covers 16 residues. The germline V gene has CDR1 SEHNR and CDR2 FQNEAQ (reference sequence). Sequencing was done on a sample of PBMCs. The origin of this receptor is a man between 18 and 35 years old in good health and CMV-seronegative. V gene TRBV7-9 combines with J gene TRBJ1-2; TRBD1 is a possible D gene (5 bases). The CDR3 here is CASSLSGRGGENGYTF. As DNA, the CDR3 is TGTGCCAGCAGCCTTTCGGGACGGGGGGGTGAGAATGGCTACACCTTC.